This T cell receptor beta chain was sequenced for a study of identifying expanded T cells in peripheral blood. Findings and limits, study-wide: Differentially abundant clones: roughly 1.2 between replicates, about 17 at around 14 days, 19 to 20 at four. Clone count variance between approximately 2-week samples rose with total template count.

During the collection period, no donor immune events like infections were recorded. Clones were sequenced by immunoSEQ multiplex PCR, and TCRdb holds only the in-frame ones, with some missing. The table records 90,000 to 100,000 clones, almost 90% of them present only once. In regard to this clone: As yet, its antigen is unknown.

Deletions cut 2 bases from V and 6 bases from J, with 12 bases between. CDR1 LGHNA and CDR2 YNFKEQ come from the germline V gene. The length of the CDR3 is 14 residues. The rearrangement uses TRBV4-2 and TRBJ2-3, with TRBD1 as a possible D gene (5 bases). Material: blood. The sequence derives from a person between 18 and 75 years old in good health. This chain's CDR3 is CASSQTLGVDTQYF. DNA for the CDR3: TGTGCCAGCAGCCAAACCCTAGGGGTTGATACGCAGTATTTT.